These 3 T cell receptor beta chains share one sample of origin, sequenced in a study of T cell responses to AZD1222 COVID-19 vaccine. The method was immunoSEQ multiplex PCR; TCRdb's version includes in-frame clones alone and lacks a portion of them. The sample carries tens of thousands of clones, around 90% recorded once. The sample consisted of peripheral blood, taken on day 0 of AZD1222 vaccination. The receptors derive from an adult in good health.

The V gene is TRBV9, the J gene TRBJ2-3, with a tentative D call TRBD2 (6 bases). Looked up from germline, CDR1 is SGDLS and CDR2 is YYNGEE. This CDR3 is 13 amino acids long. Trimming removed 1 base from V and 4 bases from J, with 7 bases in between. CDR3 coding DNA: TGTGCCAGCAGCGTATCGGGAGCAGATACGCAGTATTTT. Amino acids: CASSVSGADTQYF.

The gene calls are TRBV11-2 and TRBJ1-3; D unresolved. This CDR3 is 14 amino acids long. Trimming pared 1 base from V and 0 bases from J, leaving 4 bases between. CDR1 SGHAT and CDR2 FQNNGV come from the germline V gene. CDR3 amino acids: CASSLVRSGNTIYF. Here the CDR3 DNA reads TGTGCCAGCAGCTTAGTACGCTCTGGAAACACCATATATTTT.

The rearrangement joins TRBV27 to TRBJ1-5, with D perhaps matching TRBD1 (5 bases). Germline CDR1 is MNHEY and CDR2 is SMNVEV (reference sequence). This CDR3 has 15 amino acids. Trimming left V 5 bases short and J 0 bases short, with 11 bases between. CDR3 nucleotides: TGTGCCAGCAGTCCCGGGACGACTAGCAATCAGCCCCAGCATTTT. It encodes CASSPGTTSNQPQHF.